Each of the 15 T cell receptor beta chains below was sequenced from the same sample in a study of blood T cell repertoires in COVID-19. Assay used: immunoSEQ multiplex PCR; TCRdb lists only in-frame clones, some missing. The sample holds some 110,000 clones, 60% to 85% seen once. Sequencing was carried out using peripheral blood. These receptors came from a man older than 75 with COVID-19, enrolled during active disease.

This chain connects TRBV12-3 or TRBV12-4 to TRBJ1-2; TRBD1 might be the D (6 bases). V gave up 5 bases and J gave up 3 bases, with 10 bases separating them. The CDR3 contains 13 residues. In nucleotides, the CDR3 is TGTGCCAGCAGTCCAGGGGTTGACTATGGCTACACCTTC. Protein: CASSPGVDYGYTF.

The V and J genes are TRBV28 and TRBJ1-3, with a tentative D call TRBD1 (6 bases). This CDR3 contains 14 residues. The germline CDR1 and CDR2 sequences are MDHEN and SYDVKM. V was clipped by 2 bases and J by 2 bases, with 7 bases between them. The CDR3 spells CASSLGGAGNTIYF. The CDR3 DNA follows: TGTGCCAGCAGTTTAGGGGGCGCTGGAAACACCATATATTTT.

CDR3 sequence reads: CASSIRTSGNRYQETQYF. The CDR3 DNA follows: TGTGCCAGTAGTATCAGGACTAGCGGGAACCGGTACCAAGAGACCCAGTACTTC. This sequence joins TRBV19 and TRBJ2-5; 12 nucleotides line up with TRBD2. The length of the CDR3 is 18 residues. Germline CDR1 and CDR2: LNHDA and SQIVND (reference sequence). With V trimmed by 3 bases and J by 0 bases, 8 bases remained unmatched.

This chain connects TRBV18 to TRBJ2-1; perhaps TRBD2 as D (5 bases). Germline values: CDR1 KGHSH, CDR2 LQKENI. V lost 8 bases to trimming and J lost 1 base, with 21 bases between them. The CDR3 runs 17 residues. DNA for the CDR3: TGTGCCAGCACGAACACCTATACTAGTCTGTCCTACAATGAGCAGTTCTTC. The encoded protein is CASTNTYTSLSYNEQFF.

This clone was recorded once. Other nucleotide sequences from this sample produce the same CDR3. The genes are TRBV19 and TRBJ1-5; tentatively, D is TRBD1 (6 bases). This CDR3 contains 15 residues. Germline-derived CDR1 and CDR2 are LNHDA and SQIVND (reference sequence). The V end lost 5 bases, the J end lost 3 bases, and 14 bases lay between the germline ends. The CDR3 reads CASSGGGGSNQPQHF. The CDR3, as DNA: TGTGCCAGTAGTGGAGGGGGGGGATCCAATCAGCCCCAGCATTTT. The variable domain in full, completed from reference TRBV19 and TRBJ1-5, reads DGGITQSPKYLFRKEGQNVTLSCEQNLNHDAMYWYRQDPGQGLRLIYYSQIVNDFQKGDIAEGYSVSREKKESFPLTVTSAQKNPTAFYLCASSGGGGSNQPQHFGDGTRLSIL.

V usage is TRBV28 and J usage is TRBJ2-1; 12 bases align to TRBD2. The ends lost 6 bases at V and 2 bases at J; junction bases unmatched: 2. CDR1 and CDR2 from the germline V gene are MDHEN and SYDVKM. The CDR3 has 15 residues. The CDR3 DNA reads TGTGCCAGCAGCAGACTAGCGGGAGCCTACAATGAGCAGTTCTTC. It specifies CASSRLAGAYNEQFF.

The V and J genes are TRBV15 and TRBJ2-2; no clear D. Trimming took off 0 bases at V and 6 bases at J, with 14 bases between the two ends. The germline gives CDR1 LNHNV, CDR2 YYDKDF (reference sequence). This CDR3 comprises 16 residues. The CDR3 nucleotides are TGTGCCACCAGCAGAGATCTCACTGGTCCTGCCGGGGAGCTGTTTTTT. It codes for CATSRDLTGPAGELFF. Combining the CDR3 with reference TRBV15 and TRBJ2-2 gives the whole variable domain DAMVIQNPRYQVTQFGKPVTLSCSQTLNHNVMYWYQQKSSQAPKLLFHYYDKDFNNEADTPDNFQSRRPNTSFCFLDIRSPGLGDTAMYLCATSRDLTGPAGELFFGEGSRLTVL.

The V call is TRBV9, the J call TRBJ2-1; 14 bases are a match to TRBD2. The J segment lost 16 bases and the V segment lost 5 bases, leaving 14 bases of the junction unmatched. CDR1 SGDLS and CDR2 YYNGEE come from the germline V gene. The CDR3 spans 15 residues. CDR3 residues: CASSLKPGLAGEEFF. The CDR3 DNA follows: TGTGCCAGCAGTCTCAAGCCGGGACTAGCGGGAGAAGAATTCTTC.

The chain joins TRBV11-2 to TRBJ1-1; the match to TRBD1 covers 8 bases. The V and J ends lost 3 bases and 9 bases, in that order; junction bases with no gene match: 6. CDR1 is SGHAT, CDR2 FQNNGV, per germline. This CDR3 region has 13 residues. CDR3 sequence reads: CASSLDRETKAFF. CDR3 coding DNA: TGTGCCAGCAGCTTGGACAGGGAAACCAAAGCTTTCTTT.

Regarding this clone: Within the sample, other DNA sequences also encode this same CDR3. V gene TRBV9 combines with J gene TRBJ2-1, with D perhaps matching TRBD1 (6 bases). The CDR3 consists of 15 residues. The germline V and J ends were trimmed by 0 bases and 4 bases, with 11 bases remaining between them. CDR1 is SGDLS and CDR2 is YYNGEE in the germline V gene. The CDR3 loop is CASSVGAGAYNEQFF. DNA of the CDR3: TGTGCCAGCAGCGTAGGGGCAGGGGCTTACAATGAGCAGTTCTTC.

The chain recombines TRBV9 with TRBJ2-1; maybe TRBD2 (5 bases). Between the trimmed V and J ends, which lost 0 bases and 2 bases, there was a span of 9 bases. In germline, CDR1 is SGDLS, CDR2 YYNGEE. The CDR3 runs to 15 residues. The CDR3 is CASSVGPAAYNEQFF. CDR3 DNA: TGTGCCAGCAGCGTAGGGCCAGCGGCCTACAATGAGCAGTTCTTC.

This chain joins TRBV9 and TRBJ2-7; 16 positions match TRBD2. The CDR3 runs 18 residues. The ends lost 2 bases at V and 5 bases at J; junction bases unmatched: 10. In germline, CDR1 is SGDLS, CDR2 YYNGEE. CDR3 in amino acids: CASSVGTSGRESTHEQYF. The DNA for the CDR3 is TGTGCCAGCAGCGTTGGGACTAGCGGGAGGGAAAGTACCCACGAGCAGTACTTC. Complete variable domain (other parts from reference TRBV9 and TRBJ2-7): DSGVTQTPKHLITATGQRVTLRCSPRSGDLSVYWYQQSLDQGLQFLIQYYNGEERAKGNILERFSAQQFPDLHSELNLSSLELGDSALYFCASSVGTSGRESTHEQYFGPGTRLTVT.

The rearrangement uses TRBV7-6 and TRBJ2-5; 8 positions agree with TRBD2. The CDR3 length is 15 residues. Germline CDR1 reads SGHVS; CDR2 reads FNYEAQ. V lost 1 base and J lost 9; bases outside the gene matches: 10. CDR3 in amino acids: CASSLGQRGILAQYF. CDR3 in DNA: TGTGCCAGCAGCTTAGGGCAGCGGGGGATTCTGGCCCAGTACTTC.

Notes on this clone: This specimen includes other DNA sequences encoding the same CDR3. The CDR3 here is CASSLGQGNQPQHF. CDR3 nucleotide sequence: TGTGCCAGCAGTCTCGGACAGGGTAACCAGCCCCAGCATTTT. This chain links TRBV28 with TRBJ1-5; 8 nucleotides line up with TRBD1. The V segment lost 5 bases and the J segment 7 bases; nucleotides outside the gene matches: 7. This CDR3 is 14 amino acids long. Looked up from germline, CDR1 is MDHEN and CDR2 is SYDVKM.

CDR3 loop: CASSQDSSGAYNEQFF. CDR3 nucleotide sequence: TGTGCCAGCAGCCAAGATAGTAGCGGGGCGTACAATGAGCAGTTCTTC. V and J are TRBV4-2 and TRBJ2-1; 8 nucleotides match TRBD2. The V and J ends lost 0 bases and 4 bases, in that order; junction bases with no gene match: 5. Germline V gene lookup returns CDR1 LGHNA and CDR2 YNFKEQ. The length of the CDR3 is 16 residues.